The T cell receptor (beta chain) described here comes from a study of control samples from healthy donors and cancer patients. The protocol was immunoSEQ multiplex PCR, while the TCRdb copy is restricted to in-frame clones and leaves out a portion. The sample lists roughly 100,000 clones, approximately 92% occurring once. Specimen: blood. The TCR comes from a human donor in good health. The donor label of this sample is uncertain.

CDR3 coding DNA: TGTGCCAGCAGGCCTGCGGGGGGCCAAGAGACCCAGTACTTC. Its protein is CASRPAGGQETQYF. This chain joins TRBV27 and TRBJ2-5; 8 positions agree with TRBD2. CDR1 is MNHEY, CDR2 SMNVEV, per germline (reference sequence). The CDR3 length is 14 residues. J lost 1 base, V lost 6 bases, and 4 bases had no gene match.